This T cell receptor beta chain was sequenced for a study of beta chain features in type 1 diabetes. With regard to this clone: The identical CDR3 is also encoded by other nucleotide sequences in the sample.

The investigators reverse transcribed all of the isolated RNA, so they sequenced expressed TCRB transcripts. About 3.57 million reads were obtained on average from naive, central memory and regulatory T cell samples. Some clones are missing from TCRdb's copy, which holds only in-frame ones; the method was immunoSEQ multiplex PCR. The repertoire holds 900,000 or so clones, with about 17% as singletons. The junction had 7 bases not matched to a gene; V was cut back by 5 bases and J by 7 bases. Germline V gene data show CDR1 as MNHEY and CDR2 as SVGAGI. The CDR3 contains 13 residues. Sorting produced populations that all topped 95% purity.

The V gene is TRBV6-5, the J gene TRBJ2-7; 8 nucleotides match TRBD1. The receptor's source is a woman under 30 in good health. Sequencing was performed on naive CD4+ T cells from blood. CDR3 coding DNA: TGTGCCAGCAGTCTAGACAGGGGCTATGAGCAGTACTTC. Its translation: CASSLDRGYEQYF.